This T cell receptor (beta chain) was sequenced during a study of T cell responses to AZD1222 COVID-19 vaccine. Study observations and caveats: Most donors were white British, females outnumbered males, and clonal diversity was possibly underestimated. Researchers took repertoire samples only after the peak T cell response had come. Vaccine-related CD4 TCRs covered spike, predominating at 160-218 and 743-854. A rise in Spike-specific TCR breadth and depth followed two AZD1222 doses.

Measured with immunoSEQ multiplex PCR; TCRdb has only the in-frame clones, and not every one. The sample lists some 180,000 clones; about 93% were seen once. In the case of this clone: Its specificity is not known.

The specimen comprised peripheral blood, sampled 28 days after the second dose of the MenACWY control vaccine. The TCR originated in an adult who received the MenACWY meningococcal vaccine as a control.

DNA of the CDR3: TGTGCCAGTAGTATATCATGGGGGGGCTTGAATCAGCCCCAGCATTTT. Amino acid sequence: CASSISWGGLNQPQHF. This chain connects TRBV19 to TRBJ1-5, with a weak D call TRBD1 (6 bases). The germline V and J ends were trimmed by 2 bases and 4 bases, with 15 bases remaining between them. This CDR3 comprises 16 residues. CDR1 is LNHDA, CDR2 SQIVND, per germline (reference sequence).